These 14 T cell receptor beta chains originate from one sample sequenced in a study of blood T cell repertoires in COVID-19. Produced via immunoSEQ multiplex PCR; TCRdb's table is partial and in-frame only. The sample holds 250,000 to 400,000 clones, around 88% seen once. Sequences were obtained from peripheral blood. These receptors came from a woman aged 25 to 45 with COVID-19, enrolled during active disease.

The V call is TRBV7-9, the J call TRBJ1-2; 9 nucleotides agree with TRBD1. Trimming cost V 5 bases and J 5 bases; bases outside gene matches: 3. The CDR3 runs to 13 residues. In germline, CDR1 is SEHNR, CDR2 FQNEAQ (reference sequence). CDR3 region: CASSPGQGYGYTF. The CDR3 nucleotides are TGTGCCAGCAGCCCTGGACAGGGGTATGGCTACACCTTC.

The V and J genes are TRBV5-4 and TRBJ1-2; maybe TRBD1 (5 bases). Trimming took off 2 bases at V and 5 bases at J, with 10 bases between the two ends. CDR3 size: 13 residues. The germline V gene has CDR1 SGHNT and CDR2 YYREEE (reference sequence). The CDR3 sequence is CASSFGGRYGYTF. Here the CDR3 DNA reads TGTGCCAGCAGCTTCGGGGGAAGGTATGGCTACACCTTC.

J is TRBJ2-1 and V is TRBV2, with 11 bases matching TRBD2. V lost 8 bases, J lost 6 bases, and 3 bases stayed unmatched. Germline V CDR1 and CDR2: SNHLY, FYNNEI. This CDR3 spans 13 amino acids. The CDR3 sequence is CASGTSGLNEQFF. In DNA form, the CDR3 reads TGTGCCAGCGGGACTAGCGGCCTCAATGAGCAGTTCTTC.

The chain recombines TRBV29-1 with TRBJ2-5, with D perhaps TRBD2 (6 bases). The CDR3 totals 13 residues. Germline-derived CDR1 and CDR2 are SQVTM and ANQGSEA. Trimming stripped 4 bases from V and 2 bases from J, with 11 bases between. In DNA form, the CDR3 reads TGCAGCGTTGTCGGCGGGGAGCAAGAGACCCAGTACTTC. This gives the protein CSVVGGEQETQYF.

This chain connects TRBV7-9 to TRBJ1-2; perhaps TRBD1 as D (5 bases). Trimming shortened V by 3 bases and J by 0 bases, and 11 bases separated the two germline ends. The CDR3 spans 15 residues. The germline CDR1 and CDR2 sequences are SEHNR and FQNEAQ (reference sequence). The CDR3 region has the DNA TGTGCCAGCAGCTTCCCAGACAGTCCTAACTATGGCTACACCTTC. Translated: CASSFPDSPNYGYTF.

The chain combines TRBV7-2 with TRBJ2-1; 8 positions agree with TRBD1. After removal of 1 base from V and 8 bases from J, the junction contained 7 bases not matched to a gene. Germline lookup yields CDR1 SGHTA and CDR2 FQGNSA. The CDR3 consists of 15 residues. The CDR3: CASSLGRGRSDEQFF. The DNA for the CDR3 is TGTGCCAGCAGCTTAGGCAGGGGGCGCAGCGATGAGCAGTTCTTC.

This chain connects TRBV6-4 to TRBJ1-3; D might be TRBD1 (5 bases). V was shortened by 2 bases and J by 0 bases, with 11 bases between the two germline ends. CDR1 is MRHNA and CDR2 is SNTAGT in the germline V gene. The length of the CDR3 is 16 residues. As DNA, the CDR3 is TGTGCCAGCAGTGACGGGGGGGAAGGCTCTGGAAACACCATATATTTT. It is translated as CASSDGGEGSGNTIYF.

In this sample, this clone turned up a few times. The chain uses TRBV7-6 and TRBJ1-4; D is ambiguous. The CDR3 sequence is 16 residues long. CDR1 SGHVS and CDR2 FNYEAQ come from the germline V gene. Trimming removed 2 bases from V and 3 bases from J, with 13 bases in between. DNA for the CDR3: TGTGCCAGCAGCTTAAATCGGCGGGCGGCTAATGAAAAACTGTTTTTT. This sequence encodes CASSLNRRAANEKLFF.

In this sample, this clone turned up once. This chain connects TRBV6-5 to TRBJ1-2, with D possibly matching TRBD1 (5 bases). Per the germline V gene, CDR1 is MNHEY and CDR2 is SVGAGI. Trimming removed 8 bases from V and 5 bases from J, with 18 bases in between. The CDR3 spans 14 residues. The CDR3, as DNA: TGTGCCAGCCGCAGAGACAGAAGTTTATATGGCTACACCTTC. Translating gives CASRRDRSLYGYTF.

The chain joins TRBV6-2 or TRBV6-3 to TRBJ1-5; D gene ambiguous. This CDR3 is 14 amino acids long. Trimming stripped 4 bases from V and 1 base from J, with 8 bases between. Germline lookup yields CDR1 MNHEY and CDR2 SVGEGT. This CDR3 is CASSSPRSNQPQHF. In DNA, the CDR3 is TGTGCCAGCAGTTCCCCTAGGAGCAATCAGCCCCAGCATTTT.

V and J are TRBV6-1 and TRBJ2-5; D not certain. Trimming stripped 0 bases from V and 3 bases from J, with 11 bases between. The CDR3 sequence is 15 residues long. Germline V CDR1 and CDR2: MNHNS, SASEGT. CDR3 protein: CASSEAGSRKETQYF. In DNA form, the CDR3 reads TGTGCCAGCAGTGAAGCTGGCAGTCGAAAAGAGACCCAGTACTTC.

The table lists this clone with a count of one. The genes are TRBV4-1 and TRBJ2-3; 9 nucleotides line up with TRBD1. J was trimmed by 0 bases and V by 0 bases; bases with no gene match: 1. CDR1 and CDR2 (germline): MGHRA, YSYEKL. The CDR3 contains 16 residues. The CDR3 protein is CASSQEGTGSTDTQYF. In DNA, the CDR3 is TGCGCCAGCAGCCAAGAGGGGACAGGGAGCACAGATACGCAGTATTTT.

The chain is built from TRBV5-4 and TRBJ2-5; D uncertain. The germline gives CDR1 SGHNT, CDR2 YYREEE (reference sequence). The CDR3 has 14 amino acids. V shed 1 base and J shed 2 bases, with 9 bases lying between them. CDR3 in DNA: TGTGCCAGCAGCTTGTGGGCAGCTCAAGAGACCCAGTACTTC. It codes for CASSLWAAQETQYF.

The chain is built from TRBV18 and TRBJ2-1; 10 nucleotides agree with TRBD2. Germline CDR1 is KGHSH and CDR2 is LQKENI. The CDR3 is 15 residues long. The ends lost 6 bases at V and 10 bases at J; junction bases unmatched: 12. As DNA, the CDR3 is TGTGCCAGCTCCCGTCTCAGCGGGGGGGCCGGAGAGCAGTTCTTC. Translation gives CASSRLSGGAGEQFF.